The 22 T cell receptor beta chains below were found in one sample sequenced in a study of monozygotic twins with inflammatory bowel disease. With the 5' RACE reads reprocessed, TCRdb shows one record per CDR3 protein and no DNA. The sample totals around 400,000 distinct CDR3 sequences; its top ten clones hold 2% to 3%. The sample comprised blood. These receptors were obtained from a human donor with ulcerative colitis or Crohn's disease, or a healthy co-twin of an affected twin (not recorded which).

V usage is TRBV7-9 and J usage is TRBJ2-7. CDR3 length: 11 residues. Germline values: CDR1 SEHNR, CDR2 FQNEAQ (reference sequence). CDR3 protein: CASSLTGEQYF.

The J gene is TRBJ2-5, the V gene TRBV20-1. Germline loops: CDR1 DFQATT, CDR2 SNEGSKA (reference sequence). The CDR3 consists of 12 residues. The CDR3 loop reads CSARSIWETQYF.

This CDR3 reads CASSLTGGSSYNEQFF. This rearrangement joins TRBV5-4 to TRBJ2-1; TCRdb gives TRBD1 as the D gene, but with no DNA this cannot be confirmed. Germline loops: CDR1 SGHNT, CDR2 YYREEE (reference sequence). The CDR3 spans 16 residues.

The chain employs TRBV7-9 and TRBJ2-7. The CDR3 is 14 residues long. CDR1 is SEHNR and CDR2 is FQNEAQ in the germline V gene (reference sequence). This CDR3 reads CASSLVGQNYEQYF. Full variable domain (remainder filled in from reference TRBV7-9 and TRBJ2-7): DTGVSQNPRHKITKRGQNVTFRCDPISEHNRLYWYRQTLGQGPEFLTYFQNEAQLEKSRLLSDRFSAERPKGSFSTLEIQRTEQGDSAMYLCASSLVGQNYEQYFGPGTRLTVT.

CDR3 residues: CASSFRALSTNEKLFF. The chain recombines TRBV27 with TRBJ1-4. The CDR3 is made up of 16 amino acids. Per germline, CDR1 MNHEY and CDR2 SMNVEV (reference sequence).

This chain links TRBV5-1 with TRBJ2-7; TCRdb designates TRBD1, a call that cannot be tested without DNA. The V gene's germline CDR1 is SGHRS and CDR2 YFSETQ. The CDR3 runs to 14 residues. The CDR3 loop is CASSKGQGDYVQYF. Variable domain in full (rest from reference TRBV5-1 and TRBJ2-7): KAGVTQTPRYLIKTRGQQVTLSCSPISGHRSVSWYQQTPGQGLQFLFEYFSETQRNKGNFPGRFSGRQFSNSRSEMNVSTLELGDSALYLCASSKGQGDYVQYFGPGTRLTVT.

The rearrangement joins TRBV10-3 to TRBJ2-7; the TCRdb D gene call, TRBD2, has no DNA to confirm it. Germline V CDR1 and CDR2: ENHRY, SYGVKD. There are 16 residues in the CDR3. The CDR3 sequence is CATTHPEQDRPGEQYF.

The V gene is TRBV27, the J gene TRBJ2-6; the D gene TCRdb calls, TRBD1, cannot be checked with no DNA. CDR1 is MNHEY and CDR2 is SMNVEV in the germline V gene (reference sequence). The CDR3 is 14 residues long. CDR3 residues: CASSPLSGANVLTF.

The V gene is TRBV6-1, the J gene TRBJ1-5. The CDR3 sequence is 15 residues long. Per germline, CDR1 MNHNS and CDR2 SASEGT. The CDR3 loop is CASRPSLGTNQPQHF.

The V call is TRBV12-3 or TRBV12-4, the J call TRBJ1-4; without DNA, the TCRdb call of TRBD1 cannot be checked. The CDR3 runs 14 residues. CDR3 protein: CASSWDRGREKLFF.

This CDR3 is CASSLGGGELEAFF. The rearrangement joins TRBV5-1 to TRBJ1-1. Germline V gene sequence: CDR1 SGHRS, CDR2 YFSETQ. The CDR3 loop spans 14 amino acids.

J is TRBJ2-2 and V is TRBV24-1. The CDR3 is made up of 13 amino acids. Germline V gene lookup returns CDR1 KGHDR and CDR2 SFDVKD. CDR3 loop: CATSVPNTGELFF.

V and J are TRBV9 and TRBJ1-1; TCRdb picks TRBD1, but there is no DNA to check that call. The CDR3 contains 17 residues. Germline lookup yields CDR1 SGDLS and CDR2 YYNGEE. The CDR3 is CASSPGQGAPENTEAFF.

This chain joins TRBV7-9 and TRBJ2-1; TCRdb reports TRBD1, a call that lacks DNA to check it against. From germline, CDR1 is SEHNR and CDR2 FQNEAQ (reference sequence). The CDR3 is made up of 17 amino acids. CDR3 region: CASSPRSRDPLYNEQFF.

The chain has TRBV27 and TRBJ1-2. CDR1 MNHEY and CDR2 SMNVEV come from the germline V gene (reference sequence). This CDR3 comprises 14 residues. The CDR3 sequence: CASSLSVDLYGYTF.

The rearrangement links TRBV20-1 to TRBJ2-7; with no DNA, the TCRdb D assignment of TRBD2 cannot be verified. This CDR3 contains 15 residues. Germline values: CDR1 DFQATT, CDR2 SNEGSKA (reference sequence). This CDR3 is CSAISGSFKNYEQYF.

V gene TRBV19 combines with J gene TRBJ2-1; TCRdb reports TRBD1, a call that lacks DNA to check it against. The CDR3 runs to 16 residues. Per germline, CDR1 LNHDA and CDR2 SQIVND (reference sequence). Here the CDR3 reads CASSPTGGGTNNEQFF.

This rearrangement joins TRBV19 to TRBJ2-7; TCRdb calls TRBD1, which cannot be checked without DNA. CDR3 length: 13 residues. The germline gives CDR1 LNHDA, CDR2 SQIVND (reference sequence). This CDR3 is CASSADSEYEQYF.

The rearrangement uses TRBV9 and TRBJ2-1; no DNA is available, so the TRBD2 call from TCRdb remains unchecked. The germline V gene encodes CDR1 SGDLS and CDR2 YYNGEE. The CDR3 consists of 16 residues. The CDR3 loop is CASSSGRTSGGNEQFF.

The rearrangement links TRBV7-9 to TRBJ2-2; the D gene TCRdb calls, TRBD1, cannot be checked with no DNA. The CDR3 runs to 16 residues. Germline values: CDR1 SEHNR, CDR2 FQNEAQ (reference sequence). CDR3 region: CASSDGGQGYTGELFF.

This chain connects TRBV20-1 to TRBJ2-5; TCRdb's D call, TRBD2, is unchecked because there is no DNA. The CDR3 has 13 residues. Germline CDR1 and CDR2: DFQATT and SNEGSKA (reference sequence). The CDR3 reads CSATRGGQETQYF.

This chain links TRBV20-1 with TRBJ2-7; TCRdb designates TRBD1, a call that cannot be tested without DNA. This CDR3 is 14 amino acids long. Germline values: CDR1 DFQATT, CDR2 SNEGSKA (reference sequence). The CDR3 sequence: CSARHPWGLYEQYF.